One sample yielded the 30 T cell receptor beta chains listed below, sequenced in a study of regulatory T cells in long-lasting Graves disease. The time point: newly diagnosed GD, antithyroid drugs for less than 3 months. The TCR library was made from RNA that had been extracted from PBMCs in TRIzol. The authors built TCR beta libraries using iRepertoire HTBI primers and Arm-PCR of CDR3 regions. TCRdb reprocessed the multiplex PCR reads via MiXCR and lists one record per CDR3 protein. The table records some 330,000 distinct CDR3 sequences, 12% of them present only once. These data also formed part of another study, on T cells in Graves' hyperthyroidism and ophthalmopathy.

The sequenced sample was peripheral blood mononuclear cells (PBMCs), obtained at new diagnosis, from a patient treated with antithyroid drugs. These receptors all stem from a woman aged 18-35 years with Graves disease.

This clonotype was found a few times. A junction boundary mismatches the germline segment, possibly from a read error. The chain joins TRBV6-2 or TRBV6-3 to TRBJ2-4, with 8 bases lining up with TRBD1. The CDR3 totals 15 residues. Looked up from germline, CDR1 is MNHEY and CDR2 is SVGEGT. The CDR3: CASSPGTGVLNIQHF. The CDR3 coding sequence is TGTGCCAGCAGTCCCGGGACAGGAGTCCTGAACATTCAGCACTTC.

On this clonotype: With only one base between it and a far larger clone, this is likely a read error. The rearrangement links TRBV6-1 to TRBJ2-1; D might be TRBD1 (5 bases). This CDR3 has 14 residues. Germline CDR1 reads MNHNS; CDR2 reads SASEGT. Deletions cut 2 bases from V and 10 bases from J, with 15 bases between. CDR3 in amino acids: CASSEQTRGEEQFF. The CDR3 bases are TGTGCCAGCAGTGAACAGACAAGGGGCGAAGAGCAGTTCTTC.

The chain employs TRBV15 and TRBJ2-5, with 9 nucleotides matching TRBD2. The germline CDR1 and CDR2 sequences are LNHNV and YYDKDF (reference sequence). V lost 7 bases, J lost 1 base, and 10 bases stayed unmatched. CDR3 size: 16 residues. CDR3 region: CATNSGLAGTQETQYF. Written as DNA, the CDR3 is TGTGCCACCAACAGCGGGCTAGCGGGGACCCAAGAGACCCAGTACTTC. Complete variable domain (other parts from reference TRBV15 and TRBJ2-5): DAMVIQNPRYQVTQFGKPVTLSCSQTLNHNVMYWYQQKSSQAPKLLFHYYDKDFNNEADTPDNFQSRRPNTSFCFLDIRSPGLGDTAMYLCATNSGLAGTQETQYFGPGTRLLVL.

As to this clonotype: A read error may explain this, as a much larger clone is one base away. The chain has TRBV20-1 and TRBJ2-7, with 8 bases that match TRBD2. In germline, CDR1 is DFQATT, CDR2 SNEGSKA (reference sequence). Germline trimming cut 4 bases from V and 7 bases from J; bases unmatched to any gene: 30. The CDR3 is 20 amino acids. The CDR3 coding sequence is TGCAGTGCTACCGGACAACCGGCGGGACGGGGGGGCACCTCCTACAATGAGCAGTACTTC. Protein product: CSATGQPAGRGGTSYNEQYF.

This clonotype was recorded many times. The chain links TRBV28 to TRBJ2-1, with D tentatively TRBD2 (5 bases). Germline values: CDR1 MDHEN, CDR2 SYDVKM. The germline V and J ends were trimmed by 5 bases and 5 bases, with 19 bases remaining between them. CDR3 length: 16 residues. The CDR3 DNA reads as TGTGCCAGCAGTATTCCCCGAGGGCCTGGGGACAATGAGCAGTTCTTC. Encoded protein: CASSIPRGPGDNEQFF.

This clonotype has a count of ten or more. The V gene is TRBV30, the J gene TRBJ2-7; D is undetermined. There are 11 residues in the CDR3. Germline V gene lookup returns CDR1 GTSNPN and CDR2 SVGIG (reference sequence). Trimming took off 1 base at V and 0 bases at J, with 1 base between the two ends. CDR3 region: CAWSDSYEQYV. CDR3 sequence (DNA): TGTGCCTGGAGTGACTCCTACGAGCAGTACGTC.

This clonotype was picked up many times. The CDR3 loop is CATSDSRTGGRDEQFF. CDR3 coding DNA: TGTGCCACCAGTGATTCACGGACAGGCGGTAGGGATGAGCAGTTCTTC. The chain links TRBV24-1 to TRBJ2-1, with 7 bases matching TRBD1. This CDR3 contains 16 residues. Germline CDR1 KGHDR, CDR2 SFDVKD. The trim removed 2 bases at V and 8 bases at J, leaving 11 bases unmatched.

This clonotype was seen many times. The CDR3 coding sequence is TGTGCCAGCAGTTATGCCGACGAGCAGTACTTC. Translation gives CASSYADEQYF. The chain links TRBV27 to TRBJ2-7; D ambiguous. Germline V lookup: CDR1 MNHEY, CDR2 SMNVEV (reference sequence). The CDR3 has 11 residues. Trimming shortened V by 4 bases and J by 5 bases, and 6 bases separated the two germline ends.

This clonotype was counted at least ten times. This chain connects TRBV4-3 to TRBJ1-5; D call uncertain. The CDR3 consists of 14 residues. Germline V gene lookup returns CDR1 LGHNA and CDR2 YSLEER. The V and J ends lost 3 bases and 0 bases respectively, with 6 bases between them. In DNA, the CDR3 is TGCGCCAGCAGCCATACTTATAGCAATCAGCCCCAGCATTTT. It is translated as CASSHTYSNQPQHF.

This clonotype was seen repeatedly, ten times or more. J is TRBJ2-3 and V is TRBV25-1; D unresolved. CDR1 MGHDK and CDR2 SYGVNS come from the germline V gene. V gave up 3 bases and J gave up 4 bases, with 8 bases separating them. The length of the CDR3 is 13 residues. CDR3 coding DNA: TGTGCCAGCAGTGAGGACGTCGCAGATACGCAGTATTTT. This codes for CASSEDVADTQYF.

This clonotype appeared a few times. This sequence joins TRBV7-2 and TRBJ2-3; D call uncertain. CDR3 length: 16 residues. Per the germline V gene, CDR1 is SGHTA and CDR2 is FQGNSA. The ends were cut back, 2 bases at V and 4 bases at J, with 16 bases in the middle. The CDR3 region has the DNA TGTGCCAGCAGCTTAAAGTATAGGGTGAAATCAGATACGCAGTATTTT. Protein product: CASSLKYRVKSDTQYF.

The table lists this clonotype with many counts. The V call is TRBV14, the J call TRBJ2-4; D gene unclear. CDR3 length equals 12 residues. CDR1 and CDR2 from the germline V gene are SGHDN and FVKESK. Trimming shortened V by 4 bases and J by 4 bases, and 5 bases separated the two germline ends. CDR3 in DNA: TGTGCCAGCAGCCCCGATAAAAACATTCAGTACTTC. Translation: CASSPDKNIQYF.

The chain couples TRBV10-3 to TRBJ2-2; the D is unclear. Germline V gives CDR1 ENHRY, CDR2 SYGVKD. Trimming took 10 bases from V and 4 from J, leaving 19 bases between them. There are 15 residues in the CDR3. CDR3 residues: CATRSRVNTTGELFF. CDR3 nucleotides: TGTGCCACCCGGTCGAGAGTCAACACCACCGGGGAGCTGTTTTTT.

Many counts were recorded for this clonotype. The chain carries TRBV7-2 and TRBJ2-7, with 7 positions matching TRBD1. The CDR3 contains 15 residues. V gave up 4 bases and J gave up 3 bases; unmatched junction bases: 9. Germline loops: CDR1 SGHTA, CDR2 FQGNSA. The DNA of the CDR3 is TGTGCCAGCAGCTCGGTGACAGGGCGAGGCTACGAGCAGTACGTC. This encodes CASSSVTGRGYEQYV.

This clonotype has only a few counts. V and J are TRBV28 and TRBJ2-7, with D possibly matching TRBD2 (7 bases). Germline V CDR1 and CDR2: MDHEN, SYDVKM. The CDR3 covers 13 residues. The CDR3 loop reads CASSPMGGPIVSV. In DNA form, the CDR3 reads TGTGCCAGCAGCCCCATGGGGGGGCCAATTGTGTCCGTC.

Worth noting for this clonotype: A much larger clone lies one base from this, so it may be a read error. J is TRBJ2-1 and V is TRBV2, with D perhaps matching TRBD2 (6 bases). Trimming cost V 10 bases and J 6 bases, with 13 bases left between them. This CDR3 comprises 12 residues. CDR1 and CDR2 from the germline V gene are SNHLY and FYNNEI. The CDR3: CAIPRGGNEQFF. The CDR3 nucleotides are TGTGCCATACCACGGGGAGGCAATGAGCAGTTCTTC. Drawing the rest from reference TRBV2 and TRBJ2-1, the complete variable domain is EPEVTQTPSHQVTQMGQEVILRCVPISNHLYFYWYRQILGQKVEFLVSFYNNEISEKSEIFDDQFSVERPDGSNFTLKIRSTKLEDSAMYFCAIPRGGNEQFFGPGTRLTVL.

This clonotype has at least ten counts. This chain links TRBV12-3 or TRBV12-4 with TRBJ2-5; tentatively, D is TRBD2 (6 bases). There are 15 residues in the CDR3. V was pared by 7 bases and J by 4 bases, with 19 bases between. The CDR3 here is CASTPGGNSGETQYF. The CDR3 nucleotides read TGTGCCAGCACCCCTGGGGGAAATAGCGGAGAGACCCAGTACTTC.

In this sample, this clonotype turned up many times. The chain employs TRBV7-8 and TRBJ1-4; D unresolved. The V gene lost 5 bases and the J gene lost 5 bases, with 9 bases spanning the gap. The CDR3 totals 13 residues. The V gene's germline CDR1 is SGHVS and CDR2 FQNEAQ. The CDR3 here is CASSASKNEKLFF. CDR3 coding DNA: TGTGCCAGCAGCGCAAGCAAGAATGAAAAACTGTTTTTT.

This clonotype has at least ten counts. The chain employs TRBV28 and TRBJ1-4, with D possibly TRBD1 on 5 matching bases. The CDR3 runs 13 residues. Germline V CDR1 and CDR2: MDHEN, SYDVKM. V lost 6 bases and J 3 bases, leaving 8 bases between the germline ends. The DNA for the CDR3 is TGTGCCAGCAGCAGGGTATCTAATGAAAAACTGTTTTTT. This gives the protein CASSRVSNEKLFF. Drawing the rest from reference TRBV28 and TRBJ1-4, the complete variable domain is DVKVTQSSRYLVKRTGEKVFLECVQDMDHENMFWYRQDPGLGLRLIYFSYDVKMKEKGDIPEGYSVSREKKERFSLILESASTNQTSMYLCASSRVSNEKLFFGSGTQLSVL.

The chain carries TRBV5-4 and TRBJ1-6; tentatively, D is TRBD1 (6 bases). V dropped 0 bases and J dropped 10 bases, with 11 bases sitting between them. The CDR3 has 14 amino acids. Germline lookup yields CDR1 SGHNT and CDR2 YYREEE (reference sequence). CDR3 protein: CASSLGDIASPLHF. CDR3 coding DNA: TGTGCCAGCAGCTTGGGGGACATAGCCTCACCCCTCCACTTT. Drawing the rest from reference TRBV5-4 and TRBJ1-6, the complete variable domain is ETGVTQSPTHLIKTRGQQVTLRCSSQSGHNTVSWYQQALGQGPQFIFQYYREEENGRGNFPPRFSGLQFPNYSSELNVNALELDDSALYLCASSLGDIASPLHFGNGTRLTVT.

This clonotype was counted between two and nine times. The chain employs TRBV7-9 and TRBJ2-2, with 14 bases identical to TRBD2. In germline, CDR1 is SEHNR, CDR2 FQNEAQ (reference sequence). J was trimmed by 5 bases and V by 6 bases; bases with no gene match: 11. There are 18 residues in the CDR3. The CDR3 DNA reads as TGTGCCAGCAGACCGGGACTAGCGGGAGTGCGGGGAACCGGGGAGCTGTTTTTT. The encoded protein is CASRPGLAGVRGTGELFF.

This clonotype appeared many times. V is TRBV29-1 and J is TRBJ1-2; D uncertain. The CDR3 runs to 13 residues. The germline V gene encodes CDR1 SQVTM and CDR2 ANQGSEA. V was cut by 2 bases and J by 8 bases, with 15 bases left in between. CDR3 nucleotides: TGCAGCGTTGAAATACTGCCCGGAAGGGGCTACACCTTC. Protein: CSVEILPGRGYTF.

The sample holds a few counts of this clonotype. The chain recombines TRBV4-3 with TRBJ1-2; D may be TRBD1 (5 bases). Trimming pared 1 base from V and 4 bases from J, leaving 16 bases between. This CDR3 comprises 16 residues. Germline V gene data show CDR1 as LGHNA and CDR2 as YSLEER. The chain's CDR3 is CASSQVSGGTTYGYTF. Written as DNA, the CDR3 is TGCGCCAGCAGCCAAGTGAGCGGAGGGACGACCTATGGCTACACCTTC.

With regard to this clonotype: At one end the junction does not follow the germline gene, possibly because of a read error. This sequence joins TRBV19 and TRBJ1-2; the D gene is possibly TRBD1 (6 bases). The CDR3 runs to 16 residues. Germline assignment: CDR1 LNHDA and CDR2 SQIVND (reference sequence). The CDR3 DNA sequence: TGTGCCAGTAGTATCCGATTACAGGGATCGGGCTATGGCTACGCCTTC. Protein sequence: CASSIRLQGSGYGYAF.

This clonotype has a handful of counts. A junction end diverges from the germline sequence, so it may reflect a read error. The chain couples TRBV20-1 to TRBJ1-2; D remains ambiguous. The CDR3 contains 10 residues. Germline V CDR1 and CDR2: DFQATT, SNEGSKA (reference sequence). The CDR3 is CSAREDGPHF. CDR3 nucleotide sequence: TGCAGTGCTAGAGAGGACGGACCGCACTTC.

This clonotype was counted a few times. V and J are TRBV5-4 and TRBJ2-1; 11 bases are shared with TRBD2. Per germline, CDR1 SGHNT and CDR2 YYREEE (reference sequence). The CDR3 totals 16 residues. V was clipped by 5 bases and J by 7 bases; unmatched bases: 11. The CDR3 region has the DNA TGTGCCAGCAGACCCCTCATTAGCGGGGGGGCAAATGAGCAGTTCTTC. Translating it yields CASRPLISGGANEQFF.

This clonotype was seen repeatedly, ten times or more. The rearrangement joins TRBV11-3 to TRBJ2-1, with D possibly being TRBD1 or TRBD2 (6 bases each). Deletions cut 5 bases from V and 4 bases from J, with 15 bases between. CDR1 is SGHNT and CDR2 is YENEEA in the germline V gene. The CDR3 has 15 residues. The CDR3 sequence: CASSPSWGAYNEQFF. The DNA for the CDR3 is TGTGCCAGCAGCCCTTCTTGGGGGGCGTACAATGAGCAGTTCTTC.

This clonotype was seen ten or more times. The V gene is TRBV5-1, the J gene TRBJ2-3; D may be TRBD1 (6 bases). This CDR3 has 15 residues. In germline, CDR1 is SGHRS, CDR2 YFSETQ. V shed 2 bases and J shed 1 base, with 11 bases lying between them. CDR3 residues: CASSFSGVGTDTQYF. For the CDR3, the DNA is TGCGCCAGCAGCTTCTCAGGGGTTGGCACAGATACGCAGTATTTT.

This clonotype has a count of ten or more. The chain's CDR3 is CASSQDHRLAGSDEQFF. Written as DNA, the CDR3 is TGTGCCAGCAGCCAAGATCATCGACTAGCGGGAAGCGATGAGCAGTTCTTC. The rearrangement links TRBV3-1 to TRBJ2-1, with TRBD2 matching over 11 bases. Germline V gene sequence: CDR1 LGHDT, CDR2 YNNKEL (reference sequence). With 0 bases clipped from V and 8 bases from J, the junction kept 9 bases outside the gene matches. The CDR3 extends over 17 amino acids.

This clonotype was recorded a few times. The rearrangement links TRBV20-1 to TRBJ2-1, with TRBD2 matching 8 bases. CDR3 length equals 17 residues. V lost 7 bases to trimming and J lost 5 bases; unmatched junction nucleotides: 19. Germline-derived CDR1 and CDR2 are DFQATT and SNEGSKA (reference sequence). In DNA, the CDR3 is TGCAGTGTCTTATTTGTCCTCAGCGGGAGTTTGAACAATGAGCAGTTCTTC. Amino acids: CSVLFVLSGSLNNEQFF.